A single sample gave rise to the 23 T cell receptor beta chains below, sequenced in a study of T cell changes during pregnancy in multiple sclerosis. Using immunoSEQ multiplex PCR, the repertoire was profiled, and TCRdb retains in-frame clones only, with some absent. The sample consists of some 41,000 clones, around 92% of them appearing once. The sample here was CD8+ T cells from peripheral blood mononuclear cells, taken in the third trimester of pregnancy. All receptors derive from a female donor with multiple sclerosis, enrolled in a pregnancy study.

The V gene is TRBV19, the J gene TRBJ2-1; tentatively, D is TRBD1 (6 bases). This CDR3 region has 12 residues. V lost 7 bases and J lost 5, with 9 bases in between. The germline gives CDR1 LNHDA, CDR2 SQIVND (reference sequence). The CDR3, as DNA: TGTGCCAGTACAACAGGGAACAATGAGCAGTTCTTC. Protein: CASTTGNNEQFF.

This clone is a singleton in its sample. The CDR3 is CASSLMTGSEAFF. The CDR3 region has the DNA TGTGCCAGCAGTTTAATGACAGGCTCTGAAGCTTTCTTT. This chain joins TRBV27 and TRBJ1-1, with D perhaps matching TRBD1 (6 bases). CDR1 is MNHEY, CDR2 SMNVEV, per germline (reference sequence). The CDR3 has 13 residues. Trimming removed 2 bases from V and 6 bases from J, with 10 bases in between.

This chain links TRBV14 with TRBJ2-3, with D possibly being TRBD2 (6 bases). The CDR3 is 15 amino acids. The V end was cut by 1 base, the J end by 0 bases, with 8 bases between. Germline CDR1 and CDR2: SGHDN and FVKESK. The DNA for the CDR3 is TGTGCCAGCAGCCAAGGCGGGACTAGCACAGATACGCAGTATTTT. Translation: CASSQGGTSTDTQYF. Complete variable domain (other parts from reference TRBV14 and TRBJ2-3): EAGVTQFPSHSVIEKGQTVTLRCDPISGHDNLYWYRRVMGKEIKFLLHFVKESKQDESGMPNNRFLAERTGGTYSTLKVQPAELEDSGVYFCASSQGGTSTDTQYFGPGTRLTVL.

This clone was seen a single time. The rearrangement joins TRBV29-1 to TRBJ2-6; D is uncertain. Trimming stripped 4 bases from V and 0 bases from J, with 4 bases between. This CDR3 comprises 13 residues. Per the germline V gene, CDR1 is SQVTM and CDR2 is ANQGSEA. The CDR3 protein is CSVVHSGANVLTF. For the CDR3, the DNA is TGCAGCGTTGTTCACTCTGGGGCCAACGTCCTGACTTTC.

This chain connects TRBV28 to TRBJ2-7; maybe TRBD2 (6 bases). V lost 2 bases to trimming and J lost 0 bases, with 11 bases between them. Per germline, CDR1 MDHEN and CDR2 SYDVKM. The CDR3 has 15 residues. The CDR3 region is CASSLAGSNSYEQYF. The CDR3 nucleotides read TGTGCCAGCAGTTTAGCGGGATCGAACTCCTACGAGCAGTACTTC.

This clone was counted a single time. V is TRBV5-4 and J is TRBJ2-7, with TRBD2 matching over 8 bases. Trimming took 9 bases from V and 5 from J; bases not matched to a gene: 13. Per the germline V gene, CDR1 is SGHNT and CDR2 is YYREEE (reference sequence). CDR3 length: 14 amino acids. The CDR3: CATRESGRVHEQYF. CDR3 coding DNA: TGTGCCACCCGAGAGAGCGGGAGAGTTCACGAGCAGTACTTC.

V and J are TRBV27 and TRBJ2-1; 8 nucleotides agree with TRBD1. The CDR3 covers 12 residues. Germline CDR1 reads MNHEY; CDR2 reads SMNVEV (reference sequence). V trimming: 5 bases; J trimming: 14 bases; junction bases outside the gene matches: 8. CDR3 coding DNA: TGTGCCAGCAGTCGAAACCCGGGACAGGAGTTCTTC. Residues: CASSRNPGQEFF.

This chain uses TRBV5-4 with TRBJ1-1, with D uncertain. CDR3 length: 12 residues. V lost 6 bases to trimming and J lost 1 base, with 7 bases between them. Germline CDR1 is SGHNT and CDR2 is YYREEE (reference sequence). For the CDR3, the DNA is TGTGCCAGCAAGCGAACGAACACTGAAGCTTTCTTT. This codes for CASKRTNTEAFF. Complete variable domain (other parts from reference TRBV5-4 and TRBJ1-1): ETGVTQSPTHLIKTRGQQVTLRCSSQSGHNTVSWYQQALGQGPQFIFQYYREEENGRGNFPPRFSGLQFPNYSSELNVNALELDDSALYLCASKRTNTEAFFGQGTRLTVV.

This rearrangement joins TRBV7-8 to TRBJ2-5; perhaps TRBD1 as D (6 bases). Trimming took 4 bases from V and 1 from J, leaving 13 bases between them. This CDR3 contains 15 residues. Germline V gene lookup returns CDR1 SGHVS and CDR2 FQNEAQ. The CDR3 region has the DNA TGTGCCAGCAGCTCCGCCGGGACAACCCAAGAGACCCAGTACTTC. Amino acid sequence: CASSSAGTTQETQYF.

The chain couples TRBV4-2 to TRBJ1-2; no definite D call. Germline-derived CDR1 and CDR2 are LGHNA and YNFKEQ. The germline V and J ends were trimmed by 3 bases and 3 bases, with 11 bases remaining between them. There are 14 residues in the CDR3. The CDR3 sequence: CASSQNAADYGYTF. The CDR3, as DNA: TGTGCCAGCAGCCAGAACGCGGCAGACTATGGCTACACCTTC.

The chain employs TRBV29-1 and TRBJ1-1; 7 bases align to TRBD1. The CDR3 length is 14 residues. V lost 5 bases, J lost 0 bases, and 6 bases stayed unmatched. Per the germline V gene, CDR1 is SQVTM and CDR2 is ANQGSEA. CDR3 loop: CSVSRQGLNTEAFF. The CDR3 nucleotides read TGCAGCGTTTCTCGACAGGGTTTGAACACTGAAGCTTTCTTT.

This chain uses TRBV7-9 with TRBJ2-7, with TRBD1 matching 10 bases. Losses at the gene ends were 3 bases for V and 5 bases for J; bases not matched to a gene: 7. In germline, CDR1 is SEHNR, CDR2 FQNEAQ (reference sequence). This CDR3 has 15 amino acids. For the CDR3, the DNA is TGTGCCAGCAGCTTGCCGGGACAGGGGAGGGACGAGCAGTACTTC. This encodes CASSLPGQGRDEQYF. Combining the CDR3 with reference TRBV7-9 and TRBJ2-7 gives the whole variable domain DTGVSQNPRHKITKRGQNVTFRCDPISEHNRLYWYRQTLGQGPEFLTYFQNEAQLEKSRLLSDRFSAERPKGSFSTLEIQRTEQGDSAMYLCASSLPGQGRDEQYFGPGTRLTVT.

The chain combines TRBV7-2 with TRBJ2-7; 7 positions match TRBD2. Losses at the gene ends were 3 bases for V and 5 bases for J; bases not matched to a gene: 7. The germline CDR1 and CDR2 sequences are SGHTA and FQGNSA. The CDR3 extends over 14 amino acids. CDR3 nucleotides: TGTGCCAGCAGCTTTAGGGGAGGGCCCAACGAGCAGTACTTC. Amino acids: CASSFRGGPNEQYF. The full variable domain, its missing parts supplied by reference TRBV7-2 and TRBJ2-7, is GAGVSQSPSNKVTEKGKDVELRCDPISGHTALYWYRQSLGQGLEFLIYFQGNSAPDKSGLPSDRFSAERTGGSVSTLTIQRTQQEDSAVYLCASSFRGGPNEQYFGPGTRLTVT.

This clone was seen a single time. The CDR3 sequence: CASSLGDRAYEKLFF. The CDR3 nucleotides read TGTGCCAGCAGCTTGGGGGACAGGGCTTATGAAAAACTGTTTTTT. The rearrangement uses TRBV11-2 and TRBJ1-4, with 9 bases that match TRBD1. V trimming: 3 bases; J trimming: 6 bases; junction bases outside the gene matches: 5. The germline V gene encodes CDR1 SGHAT and CDR2 FQNNGV. This CDR3 has 15 residues. Together with reference TRBV11-2 and TRBJ1-4, the CDR3 gives the full variable domain: EAGVAQSPRYKIIEKRQSVAFWCNPISGHATLYWYQQILGQGPKLLIQFQNNGVVDDSQLPKDRFSAERLKGVDSTLKIQPAKLEDSAVYLCASSLGDRAYEKLFFGSGTQLSVL.

This clone showed up just a few times. The chain joins TRBV28 to TRBJ2-4; 9 nucleotides agree with TRBD2. The CDR3 totals 15 residues. The V segment lost 5 bases and the J segment 8 bases; nucleotides outside the gene matches: 10. CDR1 MDHEN and CDR2 SYDVKM come from the germline V gene. The CDR3 coding sequence is TGTGCCAGCAGTCCATCAGGACTAGCGACCGACATTCAGTACTTC. Its protein is CASSPSGLATDIQYF.

In its sample, this clone was seen once. A read error may produce the germline difference seen at one junction end. This chain uses TRBV29-1 with TRBJ2-7; TRBD2 is a possible D gene (5 bases). This CDR3 has 11 residues. The germline V gene encodes CDR1 SQVTM and CDR2 ANQGSEA. CDR3 sequence (DNA): TGCAGCGTTGAGGACTCCCACGAGCAGTACTTC. The encoded protein is CSVEDSHEQYF.

The V call is TRBV27, the J call TRBJ2-3, with 7 bases that match TRBD1. Losses at the gene ends were 7 bases for V and 0 bases for J; bases not matched to a gene: 4. The CDR3 consists of 14 residues. Germline values: CDR1 MNHEY, CDR2 SMNVEV (reference sequence). The CDR3 DNA reads TGTGCCAGCACTAGACAGGGCAGCACAGATACGCAGTATTTT. This codes for CASTRQGSTDTQYF.

For the CDR3, the DNA is TGTGCCAGCAGCTTGGGACAGGGGGACGAGCAGTACTTC. It is translated as CASSLGQGDEQYF. J is TRBJ2-7 and V is TRBV5-4; 9 bases fit TRBD1. The V gene end was trimmed by 0 bases and the J gene end by 5 bases; junction bases not matched to a gene: 0. Germline loops: CDR1 SGHNT, CDR2 YYREEE (reference sequence). CDR3 size: 13 residues.

With regard to this clone: Distinct nucleotide sequences in the sample also encode this CDR3. The J gene is TRBJ2-5, the V gene TRBV27, with D unclear. The V end was cut by 0 bases, the J end by 1 base, with 3 bases between. From germline, CDR1 is MNHEY and CDR2 SMNVEV (reference sequence). The CDR3 has 13 amino acids. CDR3: CASSLSSQETQYF. DNA of the CDR3: TGTGCCAGCAGTTTATCCAGCCAAGAGACCCAGTACTTC.

V gene TRBV9 combines with J gene TRBJ2-3; 7 bases match TRBD2. Germline trimming cut 4 bases from V and 2 bases from J; bases unmatched to any gene: 13. Germline V gene lookup returns CDR1 SGDLS and CDR2 YYNGEE. The CDR3 is made up of 17 amino acids. CDR3 DNA sequence: TGTGCCAGCAGCCAGCGGGGATTAACGGACAACACAGATACGCAGTATTTT. It translates to CASSQRGLTDNTDTQYF.

The count of this clone is one. The chain couples TRBV9 to TRBJ2-7, with 11 bases matching TRBD1. This CDR3 has 15 residues. Germline V CDR1 and CDR2: SGDLS, YYNGEE. After removal of 0 bases from V and 2 bases from J, the junction contained 1 base not matched to a gene. CDR3 nucleotides: TGTGCCAGCAGCGTAGAGGGACAGGGGGCCTACGAGCAGTACTTC. Translation gives CASSVEGQGAYEQYF.

This chain uses TRBV9 with TRBJ1-1; TRBD1 aligns across 11 bases. CDR1 SGDLS and CDR2 YYNGEE come from the germline V gene. Germline trimming cut 0 bases from V and 7 bases from J; bases unmatched to any gene: 8. This CDR3 is 16 amino acids long. This CDR3 is CASSVGAGQGGGEAFF. The CDR3 DNA is TGTGCCAGCAGCGTAGGAGCGGGACAGGGGGGCGGTGAAGCTTTCTTT.

V usage is TRBV6-4 and J usage is TRBJ2-3, with TRBD2 matching 7 bases. The trim removed 3 bases at V and 2 bases at J, leaving 5 bases unmatched. Germline values: CDR1 MRHNA, CDR2 SNTAGT. This CDR3 has 15 amino acids. The CDR3 loop is CASSEVAGSTDTQYF. In DNA, the CDR3 is TGTGCCAGCAGTGAAGTAGCGGGCTCCACAGATACGCAGTATTTT.